This is a list of T cell receptor beta chains from one sample in a study of blood T cell repertoires in COVID-19. Profiled with immunoSEQ multiplex PCR; TCRdb holds only in-frame clones, not every one. The sample records some 150,000 clones, about 80% being singletons. Specimen: peripheral blood. These receptor sequences come from a human donor in a cohort sampled during active COVID-19. The CDR3 runs from the conserved cysteine through the conserved F or W. A D gene is named only where the DNA matches it firmly. Clone size is not always given. Where it is, it says once, few, many or a class for expanded clones.

d_call j_call v_call clone_size cdr3_nt cdr3_aa
NA TRBJ2-3 TRBV5-1 NA TGCGCCAGCAGCTCCCGACAGAGCACAGATACGCAGTATTTT CASSSRQSTDTQYF
NA TRBJ1-5 TRBV2 NA TGTGCCAGCAGTCAATCAAATCAGCCCCAGCATTTT CASSQSNQPQHF
NA TRBJ2-5 TRBV7-9 NA TGTGCCACTCAGACGGGGAGCGGACCTCTGTACTTC CATQTGSGPLYF
NA TRBJ2-1 TRBV4-1 NA TGCGCCAGCAGCCCACACCGGGGACAAATGGGAAATGAGCAGTTCTTC CASSPHRGQMGNEQFF
NA TRBJ1-1 TRBV7-3 NA TGTGCCAGCCGCGCACTTCCGAACACTGAAGCTTTCTTT CASRALPNTEAFF
TRBD1 TRBJ2-5 TRBV29-1 NA TGCAGCGTGGACAGGTCGGTCCAAGAGACCCAGTACTTC CSVDRSVQETQYF
NA TRBJ1-1 TRBV15 NA TGTGCCACCAGCAGGAACAGCAACACTGAAGCTTTCTTT CATSRNSNTEAFF
NA TRBJ1-5 TRBV19 NA TGTGCCAGTAGTCCCCCCCTGAGGGCCGTAAGCAATCAGCCCCAGCATTTT CASSPPLRAVSNQPQHF
NA TRBJ1-2 TRBV12-3/TRBV12-4 NA TGTGCCAGCAGCCTTTATTCGGAGTATGGCTACACCTTC CASSLYSEYGYTF
NA TRBJ1-2 TRBV7-9 NA TGTGCCAGCAGCCCCAAAACTGCAGGGGTGGTTTGGGACTATGGCTACACCTTC CASSPKTAGVVWDYGYTF
TRBD1 TRBJ2-7 TRBV15 NA TGTGCCACCAGCAGAGCCGGGACAGGGGCCAACGAGCAGTACTTC CATSRAGTGANEQYF
TRBD2 TRBJ2-3 TRBV9 NA TGTGCCAGCAGCGTAGCCGAGCGGGGGATAGATACGCAGTATTTT CASSVAERGIDTQYF
NA TRBJ1-2 TRBV12-3/TRBV12-4 few TGTGCCAGCAGTTTGGCGGACTATGGCTACACCTTC CASSLADYGYTF
NA TRBJ1-4 TRBV28 NA TGTGCCAGCAGTTTCCCCGGGGGGAGAACTAATGAAAAACTGTTTTTT CASSFPGGRTNEKLFF
NA TRBJ1-5 TRBV19 NA TGTGCCAGTGACTACGGGACTGCGGGTCAGCCCCAGCATTTT CASDYGTAGQPQHF
TRBD2 TRBJ2-1 TRBV15 NA TGTGCCACCAGCAGAAGCGGGGGAAACAATGAGCAGTTCTTC CATSRSGGNNEQFF
TRBD1 TRBJ1-2 TRBV5-1 few TGCGCCAGCAGCCCGGGACAGGTTGGCTATGGCTACACCTTC CASSPGQVGYGYTF
TRBD1 TRBJ2-7 TRBV7-2 NA TGTGCCAGCAGCTTAAGACAGGGGGGGTACGAGCAGTACTTC CASSLRQGGYEQYF
NA TRBJ2-3 TRBV7-2 few TGTGCCCCCGACAAGACTATGCACACAGATACGCAGTATTTT CAPDKTMHTDTQYF
NA TRBJ1-4 TRBV7-2 NA TGTGCTAGCAGCTTAGGAAGAGCAACTAATGAAAAACTGTTTTTT CASSLGRATNEKLFF
NA TRBJ1-1 TRBV10-3 NA TGTGCCATCAGTGCTGCGGGGAACACTGAAGCTTTCTTT CAISAAGNTEAFF
NA TRBJ1-3 TRBV6-5 NA TGTGCCAGCAGTCGTCGAGGGGGCTCTGGAAACACCATATATTTT CASSRRGGSGNTIYF
NA TRBJ2-7 TRBV14 NA TGTGCCAGCAGCCAAGTACAGGGACCCATCTACGAGCAGTACTTC CASSQVQGPIYEQYF
TRBD2 TRBJ2-1 TRBV15 NA TGTGCCACCAGCAGAGGACTAGCGACTGAGCAGTTCTTC CATSRGLATEQFF
TRBD1 TRBJ1-1 TRBV5-4 NA TGTGCCAGCAGCTACTGGGACAGGATGAACACTGAAGCTTTCTTT CASSYWDRMNTEAFF
NA TRBJ2-5 TRBV10-1 NA TGCGCCAGCAGTGAGTCGGTCGATCCGAGCGAGACCCAGTACTTC CASSESVDPSETQYF